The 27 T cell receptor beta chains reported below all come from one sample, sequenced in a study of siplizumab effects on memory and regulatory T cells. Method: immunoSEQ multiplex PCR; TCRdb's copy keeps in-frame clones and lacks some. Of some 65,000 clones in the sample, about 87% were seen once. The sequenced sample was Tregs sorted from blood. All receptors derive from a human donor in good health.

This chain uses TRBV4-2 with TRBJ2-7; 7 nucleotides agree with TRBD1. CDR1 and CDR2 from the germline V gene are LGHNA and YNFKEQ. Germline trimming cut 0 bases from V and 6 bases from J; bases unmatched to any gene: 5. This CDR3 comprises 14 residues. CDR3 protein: CASSQEDKGAEQYF. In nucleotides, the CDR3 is TGTGCCAGCAGCCAAGAGGACAAGGGGGCCGAGCAGTACTTC.

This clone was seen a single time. DNA of the CDR3: TGTGCCAGCAGTCAGTTGGGCAGACGGAACACTGAAGCTTTCTTT. Translation: CASSQLGRRNTEAFF. The rearrangement links TRBV27 to TRBJ1-1; D unclear. CDR1 MNHEY and CDR2 SMNVEV come from the germline V gene (reference sequence). There are 15 residues in the CDR3. V was shortened by 5 bases and J by 1 base, with 14 bases between the two germline ends.

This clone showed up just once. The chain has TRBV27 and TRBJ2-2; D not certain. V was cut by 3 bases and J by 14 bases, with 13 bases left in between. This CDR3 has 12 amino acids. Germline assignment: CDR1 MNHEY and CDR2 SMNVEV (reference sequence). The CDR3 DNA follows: TGTGCCAGCAGTTTTTTCCCCGGACCCCTGTTTTTT. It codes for CASSFFPGPLFF.

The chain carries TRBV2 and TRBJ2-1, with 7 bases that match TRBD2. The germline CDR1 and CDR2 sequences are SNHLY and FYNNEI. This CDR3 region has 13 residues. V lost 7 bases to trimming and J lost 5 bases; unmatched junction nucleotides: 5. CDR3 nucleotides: TGTGCCAGCAAAACGGGAGGCAACAATGAGCAGTTCTTC. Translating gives CASKTGGNNEQFF.

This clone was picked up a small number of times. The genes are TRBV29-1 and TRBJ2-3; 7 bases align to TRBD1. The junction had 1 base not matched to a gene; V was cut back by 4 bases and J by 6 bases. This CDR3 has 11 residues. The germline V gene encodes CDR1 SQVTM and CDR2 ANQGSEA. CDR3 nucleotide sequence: TGCAGCGTTGTCAGGGGGGATACGCAGTATTTT. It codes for CSVVRGDTQYF.

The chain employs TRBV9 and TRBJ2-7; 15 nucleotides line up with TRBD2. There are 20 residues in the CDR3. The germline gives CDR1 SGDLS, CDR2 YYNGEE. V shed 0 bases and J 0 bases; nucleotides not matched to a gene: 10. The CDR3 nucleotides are TGTGCCAGCAGCGTAGGGTTGGGACTAGCGGGAGGTGAAAGCTCCTACGAGCAGTACTTC. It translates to CASSVGLGLAGGESSYEQYF. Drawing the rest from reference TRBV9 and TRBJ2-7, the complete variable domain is DSGVTQTPKHLITATGQRVTLRCSPRSGDLSVYWYQQSLDQGLQFLIQYYNGEERAKGNILERFSAQQFPDLHSELNLSSLELGDSALYFCASSVGLGLAGGESSYEQYFGPGTRLTVT.

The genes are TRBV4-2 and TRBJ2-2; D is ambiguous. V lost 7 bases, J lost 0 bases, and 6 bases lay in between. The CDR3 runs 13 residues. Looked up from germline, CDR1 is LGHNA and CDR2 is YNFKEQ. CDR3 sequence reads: CASTASNTGELFF. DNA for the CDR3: TGTGCCAGCACGGCCTCGAACACCGGGGAGCTGTTTTTT.

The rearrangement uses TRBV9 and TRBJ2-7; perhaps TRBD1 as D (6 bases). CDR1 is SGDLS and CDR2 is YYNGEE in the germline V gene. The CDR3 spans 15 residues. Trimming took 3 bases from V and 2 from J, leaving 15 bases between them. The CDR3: CASSAGDRPTYEQYF. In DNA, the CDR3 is TGTGCCAGCAGCGCCGGCGACAGGCCCACCTACGAGCAGTACTTC.

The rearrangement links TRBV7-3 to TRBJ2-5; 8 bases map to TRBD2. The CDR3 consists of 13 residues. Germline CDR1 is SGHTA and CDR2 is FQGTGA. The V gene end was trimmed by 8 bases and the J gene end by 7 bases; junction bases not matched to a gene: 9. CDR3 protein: CASGPSGLGTQYF. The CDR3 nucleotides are TGTGCCAGCGGGCCTAGCGGGTTAGGGACCCAGTACTTC.

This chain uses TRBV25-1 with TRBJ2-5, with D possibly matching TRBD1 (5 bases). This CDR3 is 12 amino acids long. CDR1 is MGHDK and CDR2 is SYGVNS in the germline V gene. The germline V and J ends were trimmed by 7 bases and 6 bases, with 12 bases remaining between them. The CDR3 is CASTAGWKTQYF. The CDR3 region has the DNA TGTGCCAGCACCGCAGGGTGGAAGACCCAGTACTTC.

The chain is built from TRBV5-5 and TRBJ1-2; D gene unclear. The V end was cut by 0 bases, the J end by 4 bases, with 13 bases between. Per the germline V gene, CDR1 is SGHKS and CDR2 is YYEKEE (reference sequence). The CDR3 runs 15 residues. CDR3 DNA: TGTGCCAGCAGCTTGGAGACATCAAGCACCTATGGCTACACCTTC. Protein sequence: CASSLETSSTYGYTF.

CDR3 DNA: TGTGCTAGTGGTTTGGTAAGGATAGGACTCGCAGGCATAGACTATGGCTACACCTTC. It codes for CASGLVRIGLAGIDYGYTF. This chain connects TRBV12-5 to TRBJ1-2; D unclear. V lost 0 bases and J 3 bases, leaving 23 bases between the germline ends. CDR3 length: 19 amino acids. Germline CDR1 reads LGHNT; CDR2 reads FRNRAP.

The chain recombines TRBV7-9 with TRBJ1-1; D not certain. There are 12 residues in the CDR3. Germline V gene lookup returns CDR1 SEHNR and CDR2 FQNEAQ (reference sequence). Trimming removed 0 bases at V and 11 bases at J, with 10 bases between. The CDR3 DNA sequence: TGTGCCAGCAGCTTAGCAGATACATGGGCTTTCTTT. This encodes CASSLADTWAFF.

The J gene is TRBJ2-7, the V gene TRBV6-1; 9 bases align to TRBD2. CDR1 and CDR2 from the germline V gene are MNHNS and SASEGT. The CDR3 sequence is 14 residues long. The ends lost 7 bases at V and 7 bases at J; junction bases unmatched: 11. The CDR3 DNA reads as TGTGCCAGCACCCCGGGACTAGCATCGCGGGAGCAGTACTTC. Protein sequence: CASTPGLASREQYF.

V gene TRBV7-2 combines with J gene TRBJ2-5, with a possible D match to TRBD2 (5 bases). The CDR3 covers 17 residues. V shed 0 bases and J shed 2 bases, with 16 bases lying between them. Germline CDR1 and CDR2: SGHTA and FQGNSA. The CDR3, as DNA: TGTGCCAGCAGCTTAGCGAGGGCAGTCTTGACTCAAGAGACCCAGTACTTC. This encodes CASSLARAVLTQETQYF.

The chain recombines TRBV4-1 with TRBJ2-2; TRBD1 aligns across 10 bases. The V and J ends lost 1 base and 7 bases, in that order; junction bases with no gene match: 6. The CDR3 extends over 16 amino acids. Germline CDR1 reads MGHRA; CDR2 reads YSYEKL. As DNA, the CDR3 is TGCGCCAGCAGCCAAGGGGGACAGGGGTCACTCGGGGAGCTGTTTTTT. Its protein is CASSQGGQGSLGELFF.

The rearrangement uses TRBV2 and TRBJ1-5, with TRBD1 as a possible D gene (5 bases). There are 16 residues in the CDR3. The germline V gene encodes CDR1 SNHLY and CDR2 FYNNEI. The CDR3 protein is CASDLGAKRGNQPQHF. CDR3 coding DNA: TGTGCTAGCGATTTAGGGGCGAAAAGAGGCAATCAGCCCCAGCATTTT.

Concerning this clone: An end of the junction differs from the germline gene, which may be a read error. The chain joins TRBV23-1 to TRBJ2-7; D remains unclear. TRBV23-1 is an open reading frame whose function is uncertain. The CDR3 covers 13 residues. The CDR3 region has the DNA TGCGCCAGCAGTCAGCCAGAGGTGAAGTCGGGCGGCTTC. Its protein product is CASSQPEVKSGGF.

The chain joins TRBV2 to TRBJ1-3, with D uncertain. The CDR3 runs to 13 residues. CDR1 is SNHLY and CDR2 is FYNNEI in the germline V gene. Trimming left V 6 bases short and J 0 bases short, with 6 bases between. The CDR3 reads CASRADSGNTIYF. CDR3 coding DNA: TGTGCCAGCAGGGCAGACTCTGGAAACACCATATATTTT.

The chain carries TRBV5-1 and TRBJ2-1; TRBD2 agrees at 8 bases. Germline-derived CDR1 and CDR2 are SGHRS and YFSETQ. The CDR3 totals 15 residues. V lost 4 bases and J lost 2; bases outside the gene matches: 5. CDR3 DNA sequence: TGCGCCAGCAGCCAGGGACTAGGACCCTACAATGAGCAGTTCTTC. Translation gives CASSQGLGPYNEQFF.

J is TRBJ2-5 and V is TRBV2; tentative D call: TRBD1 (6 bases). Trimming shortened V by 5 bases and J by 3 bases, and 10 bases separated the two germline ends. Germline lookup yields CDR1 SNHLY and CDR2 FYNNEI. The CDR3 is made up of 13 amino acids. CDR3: CASSRDTEETQYF. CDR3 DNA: TGTGCCAGCAGTCGGGACACAGAAGAGACCCAGTACTTC.

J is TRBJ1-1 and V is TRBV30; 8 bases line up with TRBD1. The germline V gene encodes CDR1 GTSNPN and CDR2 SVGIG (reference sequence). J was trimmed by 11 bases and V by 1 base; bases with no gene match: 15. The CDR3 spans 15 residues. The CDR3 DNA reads TGTGCCTGGAGTGAATTCTATCACAGGGGGAGAGTGGCTTTCTTT. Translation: CAWSEFYHRGRVAFF.

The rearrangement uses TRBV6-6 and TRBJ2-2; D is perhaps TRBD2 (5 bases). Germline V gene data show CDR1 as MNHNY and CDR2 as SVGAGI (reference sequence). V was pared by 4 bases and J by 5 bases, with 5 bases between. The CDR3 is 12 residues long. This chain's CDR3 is CASSLATGELFF. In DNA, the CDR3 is TGTGCCAGCAGTTTAGCGACCGGGGAGCTGTTTTTT.

CDR3 loop: CASSATGGVSGNTIYF. DNA for the CDR3: TGTGCCAGCTCAGCGACAGGGGGAGTCTCTGGAAACACCATATATTTT. The chain is built from TRBV18 and TRBJ1-3; 9 positions match TRBD1. The length of the CDR3 is 16 residues. V dropped 5 bases and J dropped 0; count of bases not matched to a gene: 5. The germline V gene has CDR1 KGHSH and CDR2 LQKENI.

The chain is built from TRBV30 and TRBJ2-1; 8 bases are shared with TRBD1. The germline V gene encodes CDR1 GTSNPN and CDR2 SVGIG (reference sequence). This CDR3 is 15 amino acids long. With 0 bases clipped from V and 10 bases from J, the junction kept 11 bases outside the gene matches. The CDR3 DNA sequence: TGTGCCTGGAGTGTACCTACAGGGGGATTTGAGGAGCAGTTCTTC. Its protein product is CAWSVPTGGFEEQFF.

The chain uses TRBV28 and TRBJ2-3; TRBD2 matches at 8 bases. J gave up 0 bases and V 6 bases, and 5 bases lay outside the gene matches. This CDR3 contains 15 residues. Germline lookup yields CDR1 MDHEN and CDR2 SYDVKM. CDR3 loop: CASSLSGVSTDTQYF. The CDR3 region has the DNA TGTGCCAGCAGCCTTAGCGGGGTTAGCACAGATACGCAGTATTTT.

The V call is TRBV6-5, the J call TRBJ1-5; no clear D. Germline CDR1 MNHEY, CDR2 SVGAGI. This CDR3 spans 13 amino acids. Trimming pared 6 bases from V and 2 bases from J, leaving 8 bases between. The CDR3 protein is CASRARGNQPQHF. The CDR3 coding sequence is TGTGCCAGCAGGGCCCGAGGCAATCAGCCCCAGCATTTT.